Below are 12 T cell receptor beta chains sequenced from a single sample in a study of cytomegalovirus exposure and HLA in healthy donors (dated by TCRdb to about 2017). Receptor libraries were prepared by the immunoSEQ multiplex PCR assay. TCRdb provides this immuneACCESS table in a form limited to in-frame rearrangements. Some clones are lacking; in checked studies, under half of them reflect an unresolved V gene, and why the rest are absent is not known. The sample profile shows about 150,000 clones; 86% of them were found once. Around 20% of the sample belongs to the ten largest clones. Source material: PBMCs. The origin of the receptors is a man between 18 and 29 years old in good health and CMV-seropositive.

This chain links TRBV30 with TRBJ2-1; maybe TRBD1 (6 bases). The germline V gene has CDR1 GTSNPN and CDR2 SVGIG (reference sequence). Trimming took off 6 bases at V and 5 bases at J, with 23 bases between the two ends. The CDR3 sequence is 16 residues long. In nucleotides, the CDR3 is TGTGCCTGCACCCAGGGGAGCGTGTCCGCCGACAATGAGCAGTTCTTC. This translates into CACTQGSVSADNEQFF.

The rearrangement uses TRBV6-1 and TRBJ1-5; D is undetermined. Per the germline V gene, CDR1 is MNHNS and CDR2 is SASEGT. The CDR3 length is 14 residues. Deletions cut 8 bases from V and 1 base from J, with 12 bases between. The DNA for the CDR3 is TGTGCCAGCCGGGATTCTCGGAGCAATCAGCCCCAGCATTTT. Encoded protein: CASRDSRSNQPQHF.

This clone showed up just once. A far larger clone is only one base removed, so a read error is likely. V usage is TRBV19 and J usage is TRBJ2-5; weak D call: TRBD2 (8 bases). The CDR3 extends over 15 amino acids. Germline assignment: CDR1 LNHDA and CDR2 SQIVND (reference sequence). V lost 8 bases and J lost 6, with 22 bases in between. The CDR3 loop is CASPEGAGGLKTQYF. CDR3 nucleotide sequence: TGTGCCAGTCCCGAGGGGGCGGGGGGCTTGAAGACCCAGTACTTC.

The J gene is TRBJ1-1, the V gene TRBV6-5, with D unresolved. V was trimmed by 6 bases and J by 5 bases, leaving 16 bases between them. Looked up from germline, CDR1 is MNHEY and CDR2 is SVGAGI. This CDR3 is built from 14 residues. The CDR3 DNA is TGTGCCAGCAGAGGTCGACGAGAGGGTACTGAAGCTTTCTTT. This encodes CASRGRREGTEAFF.

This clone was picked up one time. The CDR3 loop is CASKGNYNTGELFF. CDR3 nucleotide sequence: TGTGCCAGCAAGGGGAACTACAACACCGGGGAGCTGTTTTTT. The chain uses TRBV6-6 and TRBJ2-2; possibly TRBD1 for D (5 bases). The V end lost 7 bases, the J end lost 2 bases, and 11 bases lay between the germline ends. The CDR3 is made up of 14 amino acids. CDR1 MNHNY and CDR2 SVGAGI come from the germline V gene (reference sequence).

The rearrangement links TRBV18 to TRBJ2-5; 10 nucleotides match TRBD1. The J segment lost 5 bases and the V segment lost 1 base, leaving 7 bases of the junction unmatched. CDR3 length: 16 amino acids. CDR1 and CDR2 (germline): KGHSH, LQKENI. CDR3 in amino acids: CASSPLRTGGQETQYF. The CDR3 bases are TGTGCCAGCTCACCACTTAGGACAGGGGGTCAGGAGACCCAGTACTTC.

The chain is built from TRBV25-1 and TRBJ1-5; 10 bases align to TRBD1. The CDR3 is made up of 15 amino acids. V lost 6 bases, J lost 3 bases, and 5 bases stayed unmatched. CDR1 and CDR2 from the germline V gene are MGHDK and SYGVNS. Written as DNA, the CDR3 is TGTGCCAGCAGCCGGGGACAGGGGTTCAATCAGCCCCAGCATTTT. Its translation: CASSRGQGFNQPQHF.

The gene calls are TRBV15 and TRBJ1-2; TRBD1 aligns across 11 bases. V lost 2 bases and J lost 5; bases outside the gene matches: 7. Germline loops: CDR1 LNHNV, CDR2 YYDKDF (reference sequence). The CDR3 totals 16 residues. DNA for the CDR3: TGTGCCACCAGCAGACGAAGGACAGGGGGCGAGTATGGCTACACCTTC. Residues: CATSRRRTGGEYGYTF.

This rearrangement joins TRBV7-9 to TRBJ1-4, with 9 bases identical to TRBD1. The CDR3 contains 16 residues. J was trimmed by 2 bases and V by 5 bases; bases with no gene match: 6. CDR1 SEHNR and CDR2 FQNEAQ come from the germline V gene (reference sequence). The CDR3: CASSRGQGTTNEKLFF. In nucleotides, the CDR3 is TGTGCCAGCAGCCGGGGACAGGGAACCACTAATGAAAAACTGTTTTTT. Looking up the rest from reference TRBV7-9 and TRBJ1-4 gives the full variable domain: DTGVSQNPRHKITKRGQNVTFRCDPISEHNRLYWYRQTLGQGPEFLTYFQNEAQLEKSRLLSDRFSAERPKGSFSTLEIQRTEQGDSAMYLCASSRGQGTTNEKLFFGSGTQLSVL.

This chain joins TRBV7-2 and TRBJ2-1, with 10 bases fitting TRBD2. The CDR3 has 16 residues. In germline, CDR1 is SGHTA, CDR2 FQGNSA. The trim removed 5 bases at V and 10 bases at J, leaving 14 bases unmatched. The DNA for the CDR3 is TGTGCCAGCAGCCCACGAAAACTAGCGGGGCCTGGGGAGCAGTTCTTC. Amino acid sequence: CASSPRKLAGPGEQFF.

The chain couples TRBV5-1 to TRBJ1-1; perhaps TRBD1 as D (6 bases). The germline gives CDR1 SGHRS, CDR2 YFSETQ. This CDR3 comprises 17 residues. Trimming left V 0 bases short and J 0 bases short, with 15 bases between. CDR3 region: CASSLAQQGFMNTEAFF. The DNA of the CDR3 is TGCGCCAGCAGCTTGGCCCAACAGGGATTCATGAACACTGAAGCTTTCTTT.

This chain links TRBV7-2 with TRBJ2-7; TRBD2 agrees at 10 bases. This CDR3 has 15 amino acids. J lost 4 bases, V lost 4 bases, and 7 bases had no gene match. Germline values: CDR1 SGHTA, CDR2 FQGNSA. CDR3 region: CASSSKAGGPYEQYF. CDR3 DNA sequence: TGTGCCAGCAGCTCGAAAGCGGGAGGGCCGTACGAGCAGTACTTC.